This TCR beta chain was obtained from a study of OX40 agonist ivuxolimab in advanced cancers. Study observations and caveats: Researchers did not determine the expanded peripheral T cells' antigen specificity.

The data were produced by immunoSEQ multiplex PCR, yet TCRdb's version contains in-frame clones alone and is incomplete. The repertoire holds about 19,000 clones, 85% to 90% seen once, with less than 60% in the top ten. For this clone: Its specificity is unknown.

CDR3 length: 14 residues. Per the germline V gene, CDR1 is SGHTA and CDR2 is FQGTGA. V shed 2 bases and J shed 0 bases, with 8 bases lying between them. Sequencing was performed on CD4+ or CD8+ T cells sorted from blood, taken in a trial of the OX40 agonist ivuxolimab. The clonotype originates from an adult with an advanced solid tumor such as melanoma, head and neck, liver or kidney cancer. This sequence joins TRBV7-3 and TRBJ2-7, with no clear D. CDR3 sequence reads: CASSLDSGSYEQYF. CDR3 sequence (DNA): TGTGCCAGCAGCTTAGACTCGGGCTCCTACGAGCAGTACTTC.